The rows below give T cell receptor beta chains drawn from one sample of a study of cytomegalovirus exposure and HLA in healthy donors. Sequencing was performed with immunoSEQ multiplex PCR; in TCRdb, only in-frame clones are kept and a portion is missing. The table has hundreds of thousands of clones, approximately 80% seen once. Sequenced sample: PBMCs. Source of these receptors: a male donor in good health and CMV-seronegative. Both conserved end residues are part of each CDR3. D genes are given only for firm matches. The size field is filled for only some rows; it gives once, few, many or a size class.

TGTGCCAGCAGCTTAAGGCTAGCGGGATGGTACGAGCAGTACTTC,CASSLRLAGWYEQYF,TRBJ2-7,TRBV7-2,TRBD2,NA
TGTGCCAGCAGCGTAGGACAGGGCCGATACAATGAGCAGTTCTTC,CASSVGQGRYNEQFF,TRBJ2-1,TRBV9,TRBD1,NA
TGTGCCAGCAGACCTGACAGGGTTAACAGCAATCAGCCCCAGCATTTT,CASRPDRVNSNQPQHF,TRBJ1-5,TRBV2,TRBD1,NA
TGTGCCAGCAGTTTAGCTAGCGGGAGACAAACCGGGGAGCTGTTTTTT,CASSLASGRQTGELFF,TRBJ2-2,TRBV27,TRBD2,few
TGTGCCAGCAGTCTGACAGTAGGTAGCACTGAAGCTTTCTTT,CASSLTVGSTEAFF,TRBJ1-1,TRBV6-5,NA,NA
TGTGCCAGTAGTATAGGGGGCGCCTACAATGAGCAGTTCTTC,CASSIGGAYNEQFF,TRBJ2-1,TRBV19,NA,NA
TGCGCCAGCAGCCAAGCTTCACCGGGACAGTACAATGAGCAGTTCTTC,CASSQASPGQYNEQFF,TRBJ2-1,TRBV4-1,TRBD1,NA
TGTGCCAGCAGCTCTCCTAGCGGGGAGACCCGGGCGGGCACCGGGGAGCTGTTTTTT,CASSSPSGETRAGTGELFF,TRBJ2-2,TRBV5-4,TRBD2,NA
TGTGCCAGCAGTAAAAGGACTAGCGGCCTCACAGATACGCAGTATTTT,CASSKRTSGLTDTQYF,TRBJ2-3,TRBV2,TRBD2,NA
TGTTCCAGCAGCTTCGAAGGGACTAGCCCGACCTACGAGCAGTACTTC,CSSSFEGTSPTYEQYF,TRBJ2-7,TRBV7-9,TRBD2,once
TGTGCCAGCAGTCCGTCCGGACAGGGGGCGAATCAGCCCCAGCATTTT,CASSPSGQGANQPQHF,TRBJ1-5,TRBV27,TRBD1,NA
TGCAGCGGATCGGACAGGGGGCGGACTGAAGCTTTCTTT,CSGSDRGRTEAFF,TRBJ1-1,TRBV29-1,TRBD1,once
TGTGCCAGCAGTTCCTTCTACGAGCAGTACTTC,CASSSFYEQYF,TRBJ2-7,TRBV28,NA,few
TGCGCCAGCAGAGGGCTAGCGGGATTCGGTGAGACCCAGTACTTC,CASRGLAGFGETQYF,TRBJ2-5,TRBV5-1,TRBD2,NA
TGTGCCAGCAGCCAGGGGACAGCCTCTGGAAACACCATATATTTT,CASSQGTASGNTIYF,TRBJ1-3,TRBV4-2,TRBD1,NA
TGTGCCAGCAGCCCTCGGACAGGGAGCGCTGAAGCTTTCTTT,CASSPRTGSAEAFF,TRBJ1-1,TRBV13,TRBD1,NA
TGTGCCAGCAGGAGGGAACAGGGCGACAATCAGCCCCAGCATTTT,CASRREQGDNQPQHF,TRBJ1-5,TRBV2,NA,few
TGCGCCAGCACCCAGAGCGACAGGAGGAATGAAAAACTGTTTTTT,CASTQSDRRNEKLFF,TRBJ1-4,TRBV4-1,NA,NA
TGTGCCAGCTCGCCGGGACACACTAACTATGGCTACACCTTC,CASSPGHTNYGYTF,TRBJ1-2,TRBV18,NA,NA
TGTGCCTGGATTGTTGAGGAGAATGGCTACACCTTC,CAWIVEENGYTF,TRBJ1-2,TRBV30,NA,NA
TGTGCCAGCACTCGGACAGGTCGTCTTGAGCAGTTCTTC,CASTRTGRLEQFF,TRBJ2-1,TRBV6-6,TRBD1,NA
TGCGCCAGCAGGACAATACAGGGGCCCACTGAAGCTTTCTTT,CASRTIQGPTEAFF,TRBJ1-1,TRBV5-1,TRBD1,NA
TGTGCCAGCAGTCGACAGATGGCCGGCACAGATACGCAGTATTTT,CASSRQMAGTDTQYF,TRBJ2-3,TRBV27,NA,NA
TGTGCCAGTACTTCGACAGGGCTCAATCAGCCCCAGCATTTT,CASTSTGLNQPQHF,TRBJ1-5,TRBV19,TRBD1,NA
TGTGCCAGCAGTACCACCGGGACACCAGATACGCAGTATTTT,CASSTTGTPDTQYF,TRBJ2-3,TRBV6-4,NA,NA
TGTGCCAGCAGTCCATCTTGGACTAGCGGGAGGGTTGATACGCAGTATTTT,CASSPSWTSGRVDTQYF,TRBJ2-3,TRBV28,TRBD2,NA
TGTGCCTGGGGGGAGACAGGGCTGGGTGGCTACACCTTC,CAWGETGLGGYTF,TRBJ1-2,TRBV2,TRBD1,NA
TGTGCCAGCAGCGGGAGGGACTCCGGAGGCGAGACCCAGTACTTC,CASSGRDSGGETQYF,TRBJ2-5,TRBV9,NA,NA
TGTGCCAGCAGCGGTGACAGGCAGACTCTCTCCCACGAGCAGTACTTC,CASSGDRQTLSHEQYF,TRBJ2-7,TRBV9,NA,once
TGTGCCAGCAGCCCGGGGGGAAACACCATATATTTT,CASSPGGNTIYF,TRBJ1-3,TRBV7-7,NA,NA
TGTGCCAGCAGCCAACAGGGGACCGGGGAGCTGTTTTTT,CASSQQGTGELFF,TRBJ2-2,TRBV7-6,TRBD1,NA
TGTGCCAGCAGTCGGGACAGCTACGAGCAGTACTTC,CASSRDSYEQYF,TRBJ2-7,TRBV2,TRBD1,NA
TGTGCCAGCAGTTACAGGGGCGAGACCCAGTACTTC,CASSYRGETQYF,TRBJ2-5,TRBV6-5,NA,NA
TGTGCCAGCTCACCTACTAACAGGGGTCCCCAAGAGACCCAGTACTTC,CASSPTNRGPQETQYF,TRBJ2-5,TRBV18,TRBD1,NA
TGCAGCGCATCGAGTCGGGGATCGAACACTGAAGCTTTCTTT,CSASSRGSNTEAFF,TRBJ1-1,TRBV29-1,NA,NA
TGTGCCAGCGAAGGGGCAGGGGACTACGAGCTGTACTTC,CASEGAGDYELYF,TRBJ2-7,TRBV7-9,NA,NA
TGTGCCAGCAGCCCCTGGGGCTCATACGAGCAGTACTTC,CASSPWGSYEQYF,TRBJ2-7,TRBV14,NA,NA
TGTGCCAGCAGCCGTACAGGGGCCGAGAACACCGGGGAGCTGTTTTTT,CASSRTGAENTGELFF,TRBJ2-2,TRBV7-9,TRBD1,NA
TGTGCCAGCGGAGTGGCTGGAGTGAATGAAAAACTGTTTTTT,CASGVAGVNEKLFF,TRBJ1-4,TRBV6-1,NA,few
TGTGCCAGTACCTTATGGTGGGGAGACTATGGCTACACCTTC,CASTLWWGDYGYTF,TRBJ1-2,TRBV19,NA,NA
TGTGCCACCAGCAGAGACAGGGGACAAGAGACCCAGTACTTC,CATSRDRGQETQYF,TRBJ2-5,TRBV15,NA,NA
TGTGCCAGCAGCGAATCCCTAGCGCAGTACGAGCAGTACTTC,CASSESLAQYEQYF,TRBJ2-7,TRBV11-2,NA,NA